Following are 2 T cell receptor beta chains from one sample sequenced in a study of T cell clonotyping in hematopoietic cell transplantation. TCRdb's table, derived via immunoSEQ multiplex PCR, lists solely in-frame clones and lacks some. The repertoire consists of 40,000 to 55,000 clones, with 94% occurring once and the leading ten covering 0.85% to 0.9%. Sequenced: peripheral blood mononuclear cells. The source of these receptors is a woman aged 45-65 years in good health. Some clones in this sample may be carry-over from other donors' samples.

This clone was detected only once. V usage is TRBV19 and J usage is TRBJ1-1; 8 bases map to TRBD1. CDR1 is LNHDA, CDR2 SQIVND, per germline (reference sequence). The CDR3 runs to 15 residues. The V segment lost 8 bases and the J segment 6 bases; nucleotides outside the gene matches: 14. CDR3 amino acids: CASSPSLDRASEAFF. The CDR3 coding sequence is TGTGCCAGTTCCCCATCCCTGGACAGGGCTTCTGAAGCTTTCTTT.

A single count supports this clone. This sequence joins TRBV5-1 and TRBJ2-3; 7 positions agree with TRBD1. The ends lost 3 bases at V and 2 bases at J; junction bases unmatched: 9. Germline lookup yields CDR1 SGHRS and CDR2 YFSETQ. The CDR3 totals 16 residues. The chain's CDR3 is CASSYQQGRLTDTQYF. The CDR3 coding sequence is TGCGCCAGCAGCTACCAACAGGGGCGGCTCACAGATACGCAGTATTTT. Variable domain in full (rest from reference TRBV5-1 and TRBJ2-3): KAGVTQTPRYLIKTRGQQVTLSCSPISGHRSVSWYQQTPGQGLQFLFEYFSETQRNKGNFPGRFSGRQFSNSRSEMNVSTLELGDSALYLCASSYQQGRLTDTQYFGPGTRLTVL.